This TCR beta chain was captured in a study of blood T cell repertoires in COVID-19. Generated by immunoSEQ multiplex PCR, the TCRdb table keeps only in-frame clones and is missing some. The data show a few hundred thousand clones, around 84% seen once. Trimming took off 2 bases at V and 1 base at J, with 11 bases between the two ends. Per germline, CDR1 SGHAT and CDR2 FQNNGV. CDR3 size: 15 residues. The sample consisted of peripheral blood. The chain uses TRBV11-2 and TRBJ1-1, with D perhaps TRBD1 (5 bases). The receptor's source is a woman aged 55-69 years who had recovered from COVID-19. The DNA of the CDR3 is TGTGCCAGCAGCTTATCGGGGGGGAAGAACACTGAAGCTTTCTTT. Translation: CASSLSGGKNTEAFF. Looking up the rest from reference TRBV11-2 and TRBJ1-1 gives the full variable domain: EAGVAQSPRYKIIEKRQSVAFWCNPISGHATLYWYQQILGQGPKLLIQFQNNGVVDDSQLPKDRFSAERLKGVDSTLKIQPAKLEDSAVYLCASSLSGGKNTEAFFGQGTRLTVV.